This is a list of T cell receptor beta chains from one sample in a study of CD8+ T cells in alopecia areata. Using immunoSEQ multiplex PCR, the repertoire was profiled, and TCRdb retains in-frame clones only, with some absent. The sample lists 150,000 to 200,000 clones, over 55% occurring once. The sequenced sample was CD4+ T cells sorted from blood, obtained at week 24, from a patient treated with tofacitinib. These receptors came from a human donor with alopecia areata. Each CDR3 is given with its conserved first and last residue. D genes are given only for firm matches. Rows give clone size only sometimes, using once, few, many, or a class for an expanded clone.

clone size	J gene	V gene	D gene	CDR3 protein	CDR3 DNA
.	TRBJ2-2	TRBV29-1	.	CSVGQFTGELFF	TGCAGCGTTGGACAGTTCACCGGGGAGCTGTTTTTT
few	TRBJ2-1	TRBV14	.	CASSQFRGGDEQFF	TGTGCCAGCAGCCAGTTTCGGGGTGGCGATGAGCAGTTCTTC
few	TRBJ2-7	TRBV29-1	TRBD1	CSVLRDRANYEQYF	TGCAGCGTGCTCCGGGACAGGGCCAACTACGAGCAGTACTTC
.	TRBJ2-3	TRBV12-5	.	CASVLVRTDTQYF	TGTGCTAGTGTCCTCGTACGCACAGATACGCAGTATTTT
.	TRBJ1-1	TRBV9	.	CASSQGLENTEAFF	TGTGCCAGCAGCCAAGGACTGGAGAACACTGAAGCTTTCTTT
.	TRBJ1-1	TRBV29-1	TRBD1	CSVTGVNTEAFF	TGCAGCGTTACAGGGGTGAACACTGAAGCTTTCTTT
.	TRBJ1-2	TRBV7-6	.	CASSFTSGVGYTF	TGTGCCAGCAGCTTCACCTCCGGGGTCGGCTACACCTTC
once	TRBJ1-1	TRBV25-1	.	CASSLHPNTEAFF	TGTGCCAGCAGTCTGCACCCGAACACTGAAGCTTTCTTT
.	TRBJ2-1	TRBV7-2	.	CASSQPYNEQFF	TGTGCCAGCAGCCAGCCGTACAATGAGCAGTTCTTC
.	TRBJ2-4	TRBV5-6	.	CASSSNGAENIQYF	TGTGCCAGCAGCAGCAACGGGGCAGAAAACATTCAGTACTTC
.	TRBJ2-1	TRBV7-3	.	CASSLGDPTYNEQFF	TGTGCCAGCAGCTTGGGGGATCCTACCTACAATGAGCAGTTCTTC
.	TRBJ2-5	TRBV29-1	.	CSVEAPQAETQYF	TGCAGCGTTGAAGCGCCCCAGGCGGAGACCCAGTACTTC
few	TRBJ2-7	TRBV5-1	TRBD1	CASSHRGDEQYF	TGCGCCAGCAGCCACAGGGGTGACGAGCAGTACTTC
.	TRBJ2-5	TRBV5-4	.	CASSLLGRVEETQYF	TGTGCCAGCAGCTTGTTGGGCCGGGTTGAGGAGACCCAGTACTTC
few	TRBJ1-1	TRBV29-1	.	CSSHGGLGTEAFF	TGCAGCTCGCACGGAGGGTTGGGCACTGAAGCTTTCTTT
.	TRBJ2-5	TRBV25-1	.	CASSGRDQETQYF	TGTGCCAGCAGTGGAAGGGACCAAGAGACCCAGTACTTC
.	TRBJ2-5	TRBV29-1	.	CSVGRGQETQYF	TGCAGCGTAGGACGAGGGCAAGAGACCCAGTACTTC
.	TRBJ2-7	TRBV19	TRBD1	CASTKGTGGSYEQYF	TGTGCCAGTACCAAAGGGACAGGCGGCTCCTACGAGCAGTACTTC
few	TRBJ2-1	TRBV7-3	.	CASSLFVGDNEQFF	TGTGCCAGCAGCTTATTCGTGGGGGACAATGAGCAGTTCTTC
.	TRBJ1-2	TRBV30	TRBD1	CAWSGQGTVSF	TGTGCCTGGAGTGGACAGGGTACTGTCTCCTTC
.	TRBJ1-6	TRBV7-2	.	CASSLEGPSPLHF	TGTGCCAGCAGCTTAGAAGGACCTTCACCCCTCCACTTT
once	TRBJ2-3	TRBV5-4	.	CASSRGGVGTDTQYF	TGTGCCAGCAGCAGGGGAGGTGTGGGCACAGATACGCAGTATTTT
few	TRBJ1-5	TRBV29-1	.	CSVDRPADNQPQHF	TGCAGCGTTGATAGGCCAGCGGATAATCAGCCCCAGCATTTT
.	TRBJ1-2	TRBV10-3	.	CAISEADTYGYTF	TGTGCCATCAGTGAGGCAGACACCTATGGCTACACCTTC
few	TRBJ2-3	TRBV27	.	CASSPSSVPDTQYF	TGTGCCAGCAGTCCGTCTAGCGTTCCAGATACGCAGTATTTT
.	TRBJ2-7	TRBV29-1	TRBD1	CSARTGVAYEQYF	TGCAGCGCCCGGACAGGGGTGGCCTACGAGCAGTACTTC
.	TRBJ1-3	TRBV30	.	CAWSSRPDNSGNTIYF	TGTGCCTGGAGTAGTAGGCCGGATAACTCTGGAAACACCATATATTTT
.	TRBJ2-5	TRBV7-9	.	CASKRGESETQYF	TGTGCCAGCAAAAGGGGGGAGTCGGAGACCCAGTACTTC
.	TRBJ2-1	TRBV4-3	.	CASSQDLVGWDSPYNEQFF	TGCGCCAGCAGCCAAGATTTAGTAGGTTGGGACTCGCCTTACAATGAGCAGTTCTTC
few	TRBJ2-2	TRBV4-1	.	CASSQDRSGLTGELFF	TGCGCCAGCAGCCAAGATCGGTCAGGACTCACCGGGGAGCTGTTTTTT
.	TRBJ2-7	TRBV7-6	.	CASSLAEGASYEQYF	TGTGCCAGCAGCTTAGCGGAGGGAGCCTCCTACGAGCAGTACTTC
once	TRBJ1-2	TRBV9	TRBD1	CASSVARQGEGYTF	TGTGCCAGCAGCGTAGCTAGACAGGGTGAGGGCTACACCTTC
once	TRBJ2-3	TRBV6-1	.	CASSSLVTTDTQYF	TGTGCCAGCAGTTCCCTTGTCACCACAGATACGCAGTATTTT
.	TRBJ1-5	TRBV2	.	CASSLPGNNQPQHF	TGTGCCAGCAGTCTTCCGGGAAACAATCAGCCCCAGCATTTT
.	TRBJ2-1	TRBV2	TRBD2	CASSPGLVGGNEQFF	TGTGCCAGCAGTCCGGGACTAGTCGGGGGGAATGAGCAGTTCTTC
.	TRBJ2-5	TRBV2	TRBD1	CASITDRGFGETQYF	TGTGCCAGCATCACGGACAGGGGATTCGGTGAGACCCAGTACTTC
.	TRBJ1-6	TRBV4-3	.	CASSQGGSGNSPLHF	TGCGCCAGCAGCCAAGGAGGGTCGGGGAATTCACCCCTCCACTTT
few	TRBJ1-4	TRBV28	.	CASSLAEKLFF	TGTGCCAGCAGTTTAGCCGAAAAACTGTTTTTT
.	TRBJ2-5	TRBV25-1	.	CASSEGGGLGETQYF	TGTGCCAGCAGTGAAGGTGGGGGCTTGGGGGAGACCCAGTACTTC
.	TRBJ2-6	TRBV6-5	.	CASSYERFGANVLTF	TGTGCCAGCAGTTACGAGAGATTTGGGGCCAACGTCCTGACTTTC
.	TRBJ2-1	TRBV6-4	TRBD1	CASSDRTGTGKQFF	TGTGCCAGCAGTGATCGAACCGGGACAGGGAAGCAGTTCTTC